Following are 5 T cell receptor beta chains from one sample sequenced in a study of T cells in women clearing cervical HPV infection. Data came from immunoSEQ multiplex PCR; TCRdb stores just in-frame clones and leaves some out. The table counts about 48,000 clones; about 1.6% lies in the top ten. The specimen was blood buffy coat. The receptors come from a woman aged 18-70 years with a cervical HPV16 infection that either progressed to CIN3+ or cleared (not recorded which).

A remark on this clone: The read falls 3 residues short of the CDR3 end, and the missing part is taken from the germline J gene. This chain links TRBV7-9 with TRBJ2-7; D unclear. V shed 5 bases and J shed 5 bases, with 7 bases lying between them. The germline gives CDR1 SEHNR, CDR2 FQNEAQ (reference sequence). This CDR3 comprises 11 residues. The CDR3 loop is CASSPLHEQYF. CDR3 bases read: TGTGCCAGCAGCCCCCTACACGAG.

Note on this clone: The sequenced fragment ends 3 residues before the CDR3 boundary, so the rest is inferred from the germline J gene. The chain carries TRBV7-2 and TRBJ2-1; 7 bases are a match to TRBD1. The CDR3 extends over 15 amino acids. Looked up from germline, CDR1 is SGHTA and CDR2 is FQGNSA. V was pared by 2 bases and J by 7 bases, with 8 bases of the junction left unmatched. This CDR3 is CASSLRDSPSNEQFF. The sequenced CDR3 bases are TGTGCCAGCAGCTTAAGGGACAGCCCATCTAATGAG.

Note on this clone: The CDR3 extends 3 residues past the end of the read, so its final part is completed from the germline J gene. The chain joins TRBV18 to TRBJ1-1; 9 bases align to TRBD1. CDR1 and CDR2 (germline): KGHSH, LQKENI. The CDR3 totals 14 residues. V shed 5 bases, J shed 6 bases, and the junction held 7 bases outside the gene matches. The CDR3 bases that were read are TGTGCCAGCTCATTGGGACAGGGATCGTCTGAA. Its translation is CASSLGQGSSE. The full CDR3 reads CASSLGQGSSEAFF.

With respect to this clone: The CDR3 end falls 3 residues outside the read, so it is completed with the germline J gene. The rearrangement joins TRBV7-7 to TRBJ2-3, with 9 positions matching TRBD1. This CDR3 is 15 amino acids long. Germline V gives CDR1 SSHAT, CDR2 FNYEAQ (reference sequence). With 5 bases clipped from V and 0 bases from J, the junction kept 3 bases outside the gene matches. Partial CDR3 DNA: TGTGCCAGCAGCGTCGGGACAGGGAGCACAGATACG. Amino acids: CASSVGTGSTDT. The whole CDR3 sequence is CASSVGTGSTDTQYF. Full variable domain (outside the CDR3, taken from reference TRBV7-7 and TRBJ2-3): GAGVSQSPRYKVTKRGQDVTLRCDPISSHATLYWYQQALGQGPEFLTYFNYEAQPDKSGLPSDRFSAERPEGSISTLTIQRTEQRDSAMYRCASSVGTGSTDTQYFGPGTRLTVL.

A note on this clone: The read gets to within 3 residues of the CDR3 end, and the germline J gene fills in the rest. This chain links TRBV5-6 with TRBJ1-1; D unclear. The length of the CDR3 is 13 residues. Germline V gene data show CDR1 as SGHDT and CDR2 as YYEEEE. The CDR3 DNA, read in part, is TGTGCCAGCAGCTTAAAAGGGTCGATCCAA. The encoded protein is CASSLKGSIQ. The whole CDR3 sequence reads CASSLKGSIQAFF. Combining the CDR3 with reference TRBV5-6 and TRBJ1-1 gives the whole variable domain DAGVTQSPTHLIKTRGQQVTLRCSPKSGHDTVSWYQQALGQGPQFIFQYYEEEERQRGNFPDRFSGHQFPNYSSELNVNALLLGDSALYLCASSLKGSIQAFFGQGTRLTVV.